Listed here are 2 T cell receptor beta chains from one sample, sequenced in a study of T cell responses to AZD1222 COVID-19 vaccine. TCRdb's table, derived via immunoSEQ multiplex PCR, lists solely in-frame clones and lacks some. Among 60,000 to 75,000 clones listed, roughly 90% were seen once. This sample comprised peripheral blood, obtained on day 0 of AZD1222 vaccination. The origin of the receptors is an adult in good health.

The chain joins TRBV2 to TRBJ1-4, with 7 bases identical to TRBD1. This CDR3 spans 14 amino acids. V trimming: 6 bases; J trimming: 2 bases; junction bases outside the gene matches: 3. Germline CDR1 is SNHLY and CDR2 is FYNNEI. In DNA form, the CDR3 reads TGTGCCAGCAGGACAGGGACCACTAATGAAAAACTGTTTTTT. This translates into CASRTGTTNEKLFF.

The chain employs TRBV6-5 and TRBJ2-3, with unresolved D. In germline, CDR1 is MNHEY, CDR2 SVGAGI. The CDR3 has 13 amino acids. With 4 bases removed from V and 1 base from J, the gap between germline ends came to 6 bases. CDR3 protein: CASSSPGTDTQYF. The CDR3 coding sequence is TGTGCCAGCAGTTCCCCAGGCACAGATACGCAGTATTTT.